A single T cell receptor beta chain is shown here with its context. The antigen remains unidentified. V lost 6 bases and J 4 bases, leaving 15 bases between the germline ends. The CDR3 has 14 amino acids. Germline V gene data show CDR1 as MNHEY and CDR2 as SVGAGI. The data were taken from a study of cytomegalovirus exposure and HLA in healthy donors. In the study overall: Early released data comprised 80 million to 100 million unique TCRs from HLA-typed donors.

Study results and limitations: Generally TCR sequences proved uncommon, though certain public TCRs appeared in numerous donors. Several of the most significant clusters were apparently associated with common viral pathogens in a later analysis.

PCR amplification relied on 60 Vbeta primers (plus 13 Jbeta primers). Method: immunoSEQ multiplex PCR; TCRdb's copy keeps in-frame clones and lacks some. The repertoire includes roughly 190,000 clones, around 67% of them detected once, and approximately 3.1% sits in the top ten. Sequencing was carried out using PBMCs. The chain combines TRBV6-5 with TRBJ1-2; D ambiguous. The TCR comes from a woman aged 25 to 39 in good health and CMV-seropositive. This CDR3 is CASSYTATLYGYTF. The CDR3 nucleotides read TGTGCCAGCAGCTATACAGCAACCCTCTATGGCTACACCTTC.